The 16 T cell receptor beta chains presented below share a single source sample, sequenced in a study of blood T cell repertoires in COVID-19. Measured with immunoSEQ multiplex PCR; TCRdb has only the in-frame clones, and not every one. The sample records roughly 160,000 clones, roughly 86% being singletons. The sample taken for sequencing was peripheral blood. These receptors originate from a man aged 50-60 years with active or convalescent COVID-19.

The CDR3 bases are TGTGCCAGCAGTTTAATGCGAGAGGCCATCGAAGCTTTCTTT. This codes for CASSLMREAIEAFF. J is TRBJ1-1 and V is TRBV28, with D unresolved. Trimming cost V 2 bases and J 8 bases, with 15 bases left between them. Germline CDR1 reads MDHEN; CDR2 reads SYDVKM. The CDR3 runs 14 residues.

J is TRBJ2-1 and V is TRBV9; 11 bases line up with TRBD2. From germline, CDR1 is SGDLS and CDR2 YYNGEE. The ends lost 4 bases at V and 4 bases at J; junction bases unmatched: 7. This CDR3 comprises 16 residues. The CDR3 coding sequence is TGTGCCAGCAGCACGTCCGGGACTAGCGGATACAATGAGCAGTTCTTC. Amino acids: CASSTSGTSGYNEQFF.

J is TRBJ2-5 and V is TRBV4-2, with a possible D match to TRBD2 (5 bases). Trimming cost V 4 bases and J 1 base, with 16 bases left between them. Germline CDR1 and CDR2: LGHNA and YNFKEQ. This CDR3 comprises 16 residues. The CDR3 here is CASSPRVRAAQETQYF. The CDR3 region has the DNA TGTGCCAGCAGCCCCCGGGTTCGAGCGGCCCAAGAGACCCAGTACTTC.

The chain has TRBV5-1 and TRBJ1-4; D call uncertain. Germline CDR1 and CDR2: SGHRS and YFSETQ. V lost 5 bases, J lost 5 bases, and 7 bases lay in between. The CDR3 is made up of 12 amino acids. CDR3 nucleotide sequence: TGCGCCAGCAGTCTCCGGAATGAAAAACTGTTTTTT. This sequence encodes CASSLRNEKLFF. Looking up the rest from reference TRBV5-1 and TRBJ1-4 gives the full variable domain: KAGVTQTPRYLIKTRGQQVTLSCSPISGHRSVSWYQQTPGQGLQFLFEYFSETQRNKGNFPGRFSGRQFSNSRSEMNVSTLELGDSALYLCASSLRNEKLFFGSGTQLSVL.

This chain connects TRBV4-1 to TRBJ2-1; D is possibly TRBD2 (5 bases). V was cut by 4 bases and J by 6 bases, with 10 bases left in between. CDR3 length: 13 residues. The germline V gene has CDR1 MGHRA and CDR2 YSYEKL. As DNA, the CDR3 is TGCGCCAGCAGCCTCGGAGGCCGCAATGAGCAGTTCTTC. Translation: CASSLGGRNEQFF.

V gene TRBV5-4 combines with J gene TRBJ2-3; TRBD1 matches 8 bases. Per the germline V gene, CDR1 is SGHNT and CDR2 is YYREEE (reference sequence). The V and J ends lost 3 bases and 5 bases, in that order; junction bases with no gene match: 8. This CDR3 is 15 amino acids long. The CDR3 spells CASSSGQGPLDTQYF. As DNA, the CDR3 is TGTGCCAGCAGCTCCGGACAGGGCCCATTAGATACGCAGTATTTT.

The rearrangement uses TRBV6-1 and TRBJ2-1, with TRBD2 as a possible D gene (6 bases). Trimming took 1 base from V and 0 from J, leaving 13 bases between them. Germline CDR1 MNHNS, CDR2 SASEGT. This CDR3 has 17 residues. The CDR3 sequence is CASSEVGDLSSYNEQFF. DNA for the CDR3: TGTGCCAGCAGTGAAGTCGGGGACTTGAGCTCCTACAATGAGCAGTTCTTC.

J is TRBJ2-2 and V is TRBV7-2; 11 nucleotides line up with TRBD2. Germline V gene sequence: CDR1 SGHTA, CDR2 FQGNSA. The CDR3 runs 16 residues. V dropped 0 bases and J dropped 7; count of bases not matched to a gene: 4. CDR3 sequence reads: CASSLAILAGVGELFF. In DNA form, the CDR3 reads TGTGCCAGCAGCTTAGCCATACTAGCGGGAGTCGGGGAGCTGTTTTTT.

V is TRBV28 and J is TRBJ2-2, with 8 positions matching TRBD2. After removal of 6 bases from V and 4 bases from J, the junction contained 10 bases not matched to a gene. In germline, CDR1 is MDHEN, CDR2 SYDVKM. The CDR3 contains 16 residues. This chain's CDR3 is CASRRRGGLSTGELFF. The CDR3 nucleotides read TGTGCCAGCAGGCGCCGGGGGGGATTGAGCACCGGGGAGCTGTTTTTT.

This chain uses TRBV2 with TRBJ2-1, with D tentatively TRBD2 (7 bases). There are 17 residues in the CDR3. From germline, CDR1 is SNHLY and CDR2 FYNNEI. The ends were cut back, 7 bases at V and 0 bases at J, with 19 bases in the middle. Here the CDR3 reads CASKYGGPRSSYNEQFF. The CDR3 DNA is TGTGCCAGCAAGTACGGGGGGCCCCGCAGCTCCTACAATGAGCAGTTCTTC.

This clone was detected only a few times. V usage is TRBV4-3 and J usage is TRBJ2-1; D is uncertain. CDR1 is LGHNA, CDR2 YSLEER, per germline. The CDR3 has 13 residues. Trimming took 4 bases from V and 5 from J, leaving 9 bases between them. CDR3 protein: CASSPTINNEQFF. CDR3 in DNA: TGCGCCAGCAGCCCAACTATAAACAATGAGCAGTTCTTC.

This chain links TRBV24-1 with TRBJ2-5; 11 bases are a match to TRBD2. Unmatched junction bases numbered 8, after V lost 4 bases and J lost 5 bases. The CDR3 extends over 16 amino acids. Per germline, CDR1 KGHDR and CDR2 SFDVKD. In nucleotides, the CDR3 is TGTGCCACCAGTGACAACCTTAGCGGGGGGGAGGAGACCCAGTACTTC. Its protein is CATSDNLSGGEETQYF.

This chain connects TRBV7-9 to TRBJ1-4; 10 bases map to TRBD1. Germline trimming cut 5 bases from V and 9 bases from J; bases unmatched to any gene: 9. The CDR3 loop spans 15 amino acids. Germline lookup yields CDR1 SEHNR and CDR2 FQNEAQ (reference sequence). Written as DNA, the CDR3 is TGTGCCAGCAGCACGTCCGGGACAGGGGATCAAAAACTGTTTTTT. As protein: CASSTSGTGDQKLFF.

The J gene is TRBJ2-1, the V gene TRBV29-1, with TRBD2 matching over 8 bases. After removal of 4 bases from V and 3 bases from J, the junction contained 5 bases not matched to a gene. Germline V gives CDR1 SQVTM, CDR2 ANQGSEA. CDR3 length: 14 residues. CDR3 bases: TGCAGCGTTGCCGGGGGGGCCGTCTACAATGAGCAGTTCTTC. Translated: CSVAGGAVYNEQFF.

V and J are TRBV30 and TRBJ2-5; D is undetermined. This CDR3 has 13 amino acids. Germline V gene lookup returns CDR1 GTSNPN and CDR2 SVGIG (reference sequence). The V end lost 1 base, the J end lost 5 bases, and 11 bases lay between the germline ends. CDR3: CAWSAYDLETQYF. DNA of the CDR3: TGTGCCTGGAGTGCCTACGATCTGGAGACCCAGTACTTC. Supplemented by reference TRBV30 and TRBJ2-5, the full variable domain reads SQTIHQWPATLVQPVGSPLSLECTVEGTSNPNLYWYRQAAGRGLQLLFYSVGIGQISSEVPQNLSASRPQDRQFILSSKKLLLSDSGFYLCAWSAYDLETQYFGPGTRLLVL.

A few counts support this clone. The V call is TRBV11-2, the J call TRBJ1-2, with D perhaps matching TRBD1 (5 bases). Trimming cost V 1 base and J 6 bases, with 24 bases left between them. CDR3 length: 18 amino acids. In germline, CDR1 is SGHAT, CDR2 FQNNGV. DNA of the CDR3: TGTGCCAGCAGCTTAGTGGGGGGAGGATTGAAGGGGCGGCATGGCTACACCTTC. Residues: CASSLVGGGLKGRHGYTF.